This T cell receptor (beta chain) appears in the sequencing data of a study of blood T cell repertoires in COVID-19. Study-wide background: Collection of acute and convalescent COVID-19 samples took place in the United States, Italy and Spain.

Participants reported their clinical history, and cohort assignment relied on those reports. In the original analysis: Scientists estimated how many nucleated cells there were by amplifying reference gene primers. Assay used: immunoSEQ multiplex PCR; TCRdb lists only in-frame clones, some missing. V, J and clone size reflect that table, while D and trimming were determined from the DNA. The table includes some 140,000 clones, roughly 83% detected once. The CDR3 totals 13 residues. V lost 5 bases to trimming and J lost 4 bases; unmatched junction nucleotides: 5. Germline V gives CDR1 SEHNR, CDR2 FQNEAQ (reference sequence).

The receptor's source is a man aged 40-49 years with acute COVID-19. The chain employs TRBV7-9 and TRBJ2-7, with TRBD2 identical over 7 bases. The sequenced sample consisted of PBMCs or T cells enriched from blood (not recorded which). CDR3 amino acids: CASSLTSSYEQYF. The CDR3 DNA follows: TGTGCCAGCAGCCTGACTAGCTCTTACGAGCAGTACTTC.